One sample yielded the 29 T cell receptor beta chains listed below, sequenced in a study of blood T cells in healthy people across ages. Primed by a sample-barcoded 5' primer and a J-beta primer mix, a second PCR proceeded for about 6 to 12 cycles. TCRdb called the 5' RACE reads again in MiXCR, with one record for every CDR3 protein. The table shows under 1,000,000 distinct CDR3 sequences, with 36% occurring only once. Sequencing was done on a sample of blood. The source is a young man in good health.

This chain connects TRBV28 to TRBJ2-1, with D perhaps being TRBD1 or TRBD2 (5 bases each). Between the trimmed V and J ends, which lost 6 bases and 0 bases, there was a span of 12 bases. The CDR3 loop spans 15 amino acids. Germline CDR1 and CDR2: MDHEN and SYDVKM. CDR3 protein: CASRGPPSSYNEQFF. DNA of the CDR3: TGTGCCAGCAGGGGACCGCCAAGCTCCTACAATGAGCAGTTCTTC. Full variable domain (missing parts from reference TRBV28 and TRBJ2-1): DVKVTQSSRYLVKRTGEKVFLECVQDMDHENMFWYRQDPGLGLRLIYFSYDVKMKEKGDIPEGYSVSREKKERFSLILESASTNQTSMYLCASRGPPSSYNEQFFGPGTRLTVL.

This clonotype was seen a few times. The V gene is TRBV6-1, the J gene TRBJ2-1, with D perhaps TRBD2 (6 bases). The CDR3 extends over 18 amino acids. Germline CDR1 MNHNS, CDR2 SASEGT. Trimming shortened V by 5 bases and J by 6 bases, and 26 bases separated the two germline ends. CDR3 bases: TGTGCCAGCAGTCGACAGCGTCCCGGGACTCCAGGAACCAATGAGCAGTTCTTC. It codes for CASSRQRPGTPGTNEQFF.

This chain uses TRBV20-1 with TRBJ2-5; D is uncertain. The CDR3 totals 10 residues. Trimming removed 3 bases at V and 11 bases at J, with 10 bases between. Germline V CDR1 and CDR2: DFQATT, SNEGSKA (reference sequence). Here the CDR3 reads CSASLNEQYF. The CDR3 DNA is TGCAGTGCTAGCCTCAATGAGCAGTACTTC.

This clonotype was seen a handful of times. The genes are TRBV20-1 and TRBJ2-7; 10 nucleotides align to TRBD2. Germline-derived CDR1 and CDR2 are DFQATT and SNEGSKA (reference sequence). The CDR3 has 14 amino acids. With V trimmed by 7 bases and J by 7 bases, 13 bases remained unmatched. CDR3 amino acids: CSGISASGGLEQYF. The CDR3 coding sequence is TGCAGTGGAATTTCGGCTAGCGGGGGCCTTGAGCAGTACTTC.

About this clonotype itself: The junction shows a germline mismatch at one end, possibly a read error. The gene calls are TRBV7-2 and TRBJ2-1, with 11 bases identical to TRBD2. CDR3 length: 15 amino acids. Germline CDR1 reads SGHTA; CDR2 reads FQGNSA. The CDR3, as DNA: TGTGCCAACAGCCTAACTAGCGGGGGCGGGAATGAGCAGTTCTTC. This codes for CANSLTSGGGNEQFF.

The table lists this clonotype with many counts. The chain carries TRBV12-3 or TRBV12-4 and TRBJ2-7; D is possibly TRBD1 (6 bases). The V end was cut by 1 base, the J end by 0 bases, with 7 bases between. This CDR3 is built from 14 residues. CDR3 amino acids: CASSLGQASYEQYF. The CDR3 DNA reads as TGTGCCAGCAGTTTAGGACAGGCCTCCTACGAGCAGTACTTC.

In its sample, this clonotype was seen many times. V usage is TRBV12-3 or TRBV12-4 and J usage is TRBJ2-1; TRBD2 agrees at 8 bases. The V segment lost 3 bases and the J segment 2 bases; nucleotides outside the gene matches: 6. The CDR3 extends over 16 amino acids. This chain's CDR3 is CASSFGLAGPYNEQFF. The DNA of the CDR3 is TGTGCCAGCAGTTTCGGGCTAGCGGGCCCCTACAATGAGCAGTTCTTC.

A few counts support this clonotype. The J gene is TRBJ2-3, the V gene TRBV6-5; D is undetermined. The CDR3 sequence is 13 residues long. Trimming took off 6 bases at V and 0 bases at J, with 7 bases between the two ends. Germline V CDR1 and CDR2: MNHEY, SVGAGI. CDR3 in DNA: TGTGCCAGCAGAGAAGACAGCACAGATACGCAGTATTTT. Translating it yields CASREDSTDTQYF.

This chain uses TRBV6-1 with TRBJ2-1, with 9 positions matching TRBD2. With 8 bases clipped from V and 10 bases from J, the junction kept 12 bases outside the gene matches. CDR3 size: 14 residues. The germline V gene has CDR1 MNHNS and CDR2 SASEGT. DNA for the CDR3: TGTGCCAGCGGACCGGGACTAGCCAACTACGAGCAGTTCTTC. Protein: CASGPGLANYEQFF.

This clonotype has a handful of counts. J is TRBJ2-3 and V is TRBV7-9, with 15 bases aligning to TRBD2. V gave up 4 bases and J gave up 0 bases; unmatched junction bases: 8. The CDR3 runs to 19 residues. Per the germline V gene, CDR1 is SEHNR and CDR2 is FQNEAQ (reference sequence). CDR3 sequence: CASSSGLAGGLDSTDTQYF. In DNA, the CDR3 is TGTGCCAGCAGCTCGGGACTAGCGGGGGGTCTTGATAGCACAGATACGCAGTATTTT. Complete variable domain (other parts from reference TRBV7-9 and TRBJ2-3): DTGVSQNPRHKITKRGQNVTFRCDPISEHNRLYWYRQTLGQGPEFLTYFQNEAQLEKSRLLSDRFSAERPKGSFSTLEIQRTEQGDSAMYLCASSSGLAGGLDSTDTQYFGPGTRLTVL.

The V and J genes are TRBV5-1 and TRBJ2-1; possibly TRBD1 or TRBD2 for D (6 bases each). Germline values: CDR1 SGHRS, CDR2 YFSETQ. CDR3 length: 19 amino acids. V lost 2 bases, J lost 13 bases, and 34 bases lay in between. CDR3 bases: TGCGCCAGCAGCTTTTTCCTAAGGAGGAGGGGGGCGACGAAAGAGACCCAGTTCTTC. Protein: CASSFFLRRRGATKETQFF.

About this clonotype itself: One end of the junction varies from germline; a read error may be responsible. The chain recombines TRBV20-1 with TRBJ1-1, with TRBD1 as a possible D gene (5 bases). This CDR3 comprises 13 residues. Germline V CDR1 and CDR2: DFQATT, SNEGSKA (reference sequence). The CDR3 spells CSARGRPGSVAFF. CDR3 bases: TGCAGTGCAAGAGGGCGGCCAGGGTCTGTAGCTTTCTTT.

The rearrangement joins TRBV12-3 or TRBV12-4 to TRBJ2-4, with D uncertain. TRBJ2-5 matches the DNA end more closely, so the J call is doubtful. This CDR3 comprises 13 residues. The CDR3 sequence: CAGTPDPVGTQYF. The CDR3 region has the DNA TGTGCCGGCACCCCCGACCCGGTTGGGACCCAGTACTTC.

In its sample, this clonotype was seen a few times. The chain employs TRBV4-2 and TRBJ1-1; D unclear. Germline loops: CDR1 LGHNA, CDR2 YNFKEQ. This CDR3 contains 16 residues. The ends were cut back, 4 bases at V and 2 bases at J, with 17 bases in the middle. The CDR3 DNA reads as TGTGCCAGCAGCCCAACTACAAGGACTCAAAACACTGAAGCTTTCTTT. Its protein product is CASSPTTRTQNTEAFF.

The V gene is TRBV4-1, the J gene TRBJ2-1; D call uncertain. The ends were cut back, 0 bases at V and 13 bases at J, with 22 bases in the middle. Germline CDR1 is MGHRA and CDR2 is YSYEKL. CDR3 length: 16 residues. CDR3 amino acids: CASSQDKGKSQETQFF. The CDR3 region has the DNA TGCGCCAGCAGCCAAGATAAAGGGAAAAGTCAAGAGACCCAGTTCTTC.

This clonotype was picked up a small number of times. This sequence joins TRBV11-2 and TRBJ2-5; 8 bases match TRBD1. Germline V gene sequence: CDR1 SGHAT, CDR2 FQNNGV. V shed 1 base and J 2 bases; nucleotides not matched to a gene: 6. CDR3 size: 16 residues. The CDR3: CASSLVLNRGQETQYF. CDR3 in DNA: TGTGCCAGCAGCTTAGTATTGAACAGGGGGCAAGAGACCCAGTACTTC.

In this sample, this clonotype turned up a few times. The J gene is TRBJ2-7, the V gene TRBV14; 9 nucleotides align to TRBD1. Losses at the gene ends were 8 bases for V and 4 bases for J; bases not matched to a gene: 3. This CDR3 contains 12 residues. Germline V gives CDR1 SGHDN, CDR2 FVKESK. The DNA of the CDR3 is TGTGCCAGCGCCGGGACAGGGTACGAGCAGTACTTC. Residues: CASAGTGYEQYF.

The chain couples TRBV12-3 or TRBV12-4 to TRBJ2-7; TRBD1 matches at 11 bases. The CDR3 sequence is 14 residues long. V was clipped by 5 bases and J by 5 bases; unmatched bases: 5. The CDR3, as DNA: TGTGCCAGCAGTCAGGGACAGGGGGTCGACGAGCAGTACTTC. Translated, it gives CASSQGQGVDEQYF.

This clonotype was counted a few times. The chain is built from TRBV28 and TRBJ1-5, with D perhaps matching TRBD1 (5 bases). Trimming stripped 4 bases from V and 6 bases from J, with 16 bases between. There are 15 residues in the CDR3. The germline CDR1 and CDR2 sequences are MDHEN and SYDVKM. CDR3 nucleotide sequence: TGTGCCAGCAGTTCATATCGGGGCCGGGCTCAGCCCCAGCATTTT. Protein: CASSSYRGRAQPQHF.

The gene calls are TRBV20-1 and TRBJ1-2; 7 bases are a match to TRBD1. The CDR3 extends over 15 amino acids. The trim removed 4 bases at V and 8 bases at J, leaving 16 bases unmatched. From germline, CDR1 is DFQATT and CDR2 SNEGSKA (reference sequence). CDR3 DNA sequence: TGCAGTGCTATTGGGGTCTTGGACAGGCGAAGCGGCTACACCTTC. It specifies CSAIGVLDRRSGYTF.

This clonotype was seen only a few times. This chain links TRBV12-3 or TRBV12-4 with TRBJ2-7; TRBD2 is a possible D gene (5 bases). The V and J ends lost 8 bases and 7 bases respectively, with 15 bases between them. The CDR3 covers 12 residues. CDR3 coding DNA: TGTGCCAGCTCAACAACCCGGGATGAGCAGTACTTC. Protein: CASSTTRDEQYF.

The chain carries TRBV2 and TRBJ2-2; D perhaps matches TRBD2 (5 bases). CDR3 length: 12 amino acids. From germline, CDR1 is SNHLY and CDR2 FYNNEI. V was shortened by 7 bases and J by 6 bases, with 9 bases between the two germline ends. The CDR3 loop reads CASIRRPGELFF. The CDR3 DNA sequence: TGTGCCAGCATAAGGAGGCCCGGGGAGCTGTTTTTT.

This clonotype was observed a few times. The chain uses TRBV20-1 and TRBJ2-7; tentatively, D is TRBD1 (6 bases). From germline, CDR1 is DFQATT and CDR2 SNEGSKA (reference sequence). Trimming took 5 bases from V and 7 from J, leaving 21 bases between them. This CDR3 spans 14 amino acids. The CDR3 coding sequence is TGCAGTGCTGGACGCCAGGGGCCCTATCGTGAGCAGTACTTC. Its translation is CSAGRQGPYREQYF.

At least ten counts were recorded for this clonotype. The CDR3, as DNA: TGTGCCATCAGTGATGGACAGGGGGCTAATTACGAGCAGTACTTC. It is translated as CAISDGQGANYEQYF. The rearrangement links TRBV10-3 to TRBJ2-7; TRBD1 matches 11 bases. With 3 bases clipped from V and 4 bases from J, the junction kept 5 bases outside the gene matches. The CDR3 is made up of 15 amino acids. Germline loops: CDR1 ENHRY, CDR2 SYGVKD.

This clonotype was observed many times. This chain's CDR3 is CASSYSRGTGALDGYTF. As DNA, the CDR3 is TGTGCCAGCAGTTACTCGAGGGGGACAGGGGCGTTGGATGGCTACACCTTC. The V call is TRBV6-5, the J call TRBJ1-2, with 10 positions matching TRBD1. The CDR3 sequence is 17 residues long. Germline V CDR1 and CDR2: MNHEY, SVGAGI. J gave up 6 bases and V 0 bases, and 10 bases lay outside the gene matches.

Concerning this clonotype itself: A much larger clone sits a single nucleotide away, making a read error possible. The chain uses TRBV15 and TRBJ2-5; no definite D call. V shed 5 bases and J shed 11 bases, with 21 bases lying between them. Germline CDR1 LNHNV, CDR2 YYDKDF (reference sequence). The length of the CDR3 is 14 residues. Here the CDR3 DNA reads TGTGCCACCAGCCCACCGGTGTCCTGGAATGAGCAGTACTTC. This sequence encodes CATSPPVSWNEQYF.

This rearrangement joins TRBV20-1 to TRBJ1-1, with a weak D call TRBD1 (5 bases). Germline V CDR1 and CDR2: DFQATT, SNEGSKA (reference sequence). Trimming removed 0 bases at V and 11 bases at J, with 16 bases between. The length of the CDR3 is 13 residues. CDR3 DNA: TGCAGTGCTAGAGATAGGCGCAGGGTGAGGGCTTTCTTT. Translation: CSARDRRRVRAFF.

The chain employs TRBV7-9 and TRBJ2-1; 7 bases line up with TRBD2. The ends lost 7 bases at V and 5 bases at J; junction bases unmatched: 14. Germline assignment: CDR1 SEHNR and CDR2 FQNEAQ (reference sequence). The CDR3 length is 16 residues. The CDR3 DNA reads as TGTGCCAGCATCTTCCCCCTAGCGGCGACCCACAATGAGCAGTTCTTC. Encoded protein: CASIFPLAATHNEQFF.

V gene TRBV5-6 combines with J gene TRBJ1-1; D may be TRBD1 (5 bases). The CDR3 totals 17 residues. In germline, CDR1 is SGHDT, CDR2 YYEEEE. V was cut by 1 base and J by 0 bases, with 16 bases left in between. CDR3 residues: CASSLSKRAGLNTEAFF. The CDR3, as DNA: TGTGCCAGCAGCTTGTCCAAGAGGGCGGGACTGAACACTGAAGCTTTCTTT. Variable domain in full (rest from reference TRBV5-6 and TRBJ1-1): DAGVTQSPTHLIKTRGQQVTLRCSPKSGHDTVSWYQQALGQGPQFIFQYYEEEERQRGNFPDRFSGHQFPNYSSELNVNALLLGDSALYLCASSLSKRAGLNTEAFFGQGTRLTVV.